This section outlines one T cell receptor (beta chain) sequence together with its context. Its target is unknown. TCRdb processed the reads anew with MiXCR; each CDR3 protein has one entry. Of fewer than 200,000 distinct CDR3 sequences listed, approximately 15% are singletons. The source of the sample is a study of T cell repertoires in cytomegalovirus infection. Study results and limitations: The study identified carriers of CMV plus the relevant HLA from cumulative public TCR beta family frequency.

This CDR3 has 14 amino acids. The germline V gene encodes CDR1 MNHNS and CDR2 SASEGT. V lost 6 bases, J lost 4 bases, and 15 bases lay in between. V usage is TRBV6-1 and J usage is TRBJ1-1, with unresolved D. The sample consisted of PBMCs. The receptor comes from a human donor in good health (CMV status not recorded). Some clones in this sample may be carry-over from other donors' samples. CDR3 amino acids: CASSESRLGTEAFF. In DNA, the CDR3 is TGTGCCAGCAGCGAAAGCCGGCTGGGCACTGAAGCTTTCTTT.